The sequence of this T cell receptor (beta chain) was determined in a study of blood T cell repertoires in COVID-19. Per the original methods: Amplified reference gene primers provided the basis for estimating nucleated cell counts. Profiling relied on immunoSEQ multiplex PCR, and the TCRdb table lists in-frame clones only, not all of them. V and J calls plus clone size are reproduced from that table; the DNA served to infer D and trimming. The table has about 210,000 clones, 65% to 90% seen once. Trimming took 0 bases from V and 8 from J, leaving 10 bases between them. Per germline, CDR1 LNHDA and CDR2 SQIVND (reference sequence). The CDR3 length is 13 residues. Across about two dozen US areas, participants ranged in age from about 18 to 90 years. Membership in each cohort depended on participant-reported clinical history.

The chain links TRBV19 to TRBJ1-1, with D unresolved. This receptor was taken from a woman in her thirties or forties with acute COVID-19. Specimen: PBMCs or T cells enriched from blood (not recorded which). CDR3 amino acids: CASSIDSSREAFF. In DNA form, the CDR3 reads TGTGCCAGTAGTATAGATTCTTCCAGAGAAGCTTTCTTT.